This is a list of T cell receptor beta chains from one sample in a study of neurological immune-mediated disorders. TCRdb re-derived calls from the 5' RACE reads in MiXCR, one entry per CDR3 protein. The data show 80,000 to 95,000 distinct CDR3 sequences, around 3.5% seen once. Material: PBMCs. Every receptor here comes from a woman in her fifties or sixties with multiple sclerosis. CDR3s include the opening cysteine and the closing phenylalanine or tryptophan. A D gene is named only where the DNA matches it firmly. Clone size is given for some rows only: seen once, a few or many times, or a class if the clone is expanded.

.	many	TRBJ2-1	14	TRBV12-3/TRBV12-4	TGTGCCAGCAGTCTACGGGGCTCCTACAATGAGCAGTTCTTC	CASSLRGSYNEQFF
TRBD1	many	TRBJ2-2	20	TRBV7-6	TGTGCCAGCAGCTTAGTAGGGACAGGGCGGGGCGCAAGGAACACCGGGGAGCTGTTTTTT	CASSLVGTGRGARNTGELFF
.	many	TRBJ1-1	11	TRBV24-1	TGTGCCACCAGTGCCGACACTGAAGCTTTCTTT	CATSADTEAFF
.	many	TRBJ2-1	14	TRBV11-3	TGTGCCAGCAGCTTAGATGGGCCCTCGAATGAGCAGTTCTTC	CASSLDGPSNEQFF
.	many	TRBJ2-6	15	TRBV6-5	TGTGCCAGCAGTTACTCAAGCCCTGAGGCCAACGTCCTGACTTTC	CASSYSSPEANVLTF
.	many	TRBJ2-7	12	TRBV6-4	TGTGCCAGCACTACTAGCTCCCACGATCAGTACTTC	CASTTSSHDQYF
.	.	TRBJ1-5	12	TRBV2	TGTGCCAGCAGGGAGGGACGTCAGCCCCAGCATTTT	CASREGRQPQHF
.	many	TRBJ2-1	13	TRBV11-2	TGTGCCAGCAGCTTAATAGGGTACAATGAGCAGTTCTTC	CASSLIGYNEQFF
.	many	TRBJ2-2	10	TRBV29-1	TGCAGCGCCTGGGGCGGGGAGCTGTTTTTT	CSAWGGELFF
.	.	TRBJ2-1	13	TRBV5-5	TGTGCCAGCAGCCCACTTTCGGGAAATGAGCAGTTCTTC	CASSPLSGNEQFF
TRBD1	.	TRBJ1-4	12	TRBV2	TGTGACAGCTGGACAGGAAATGAAAAACTGTTTTTT	CDSWTGNEKLFF
.	many	TRBJ2-7	14	TRBV5-1	TGCGCCAGCAGCTTGGGGCCTCAGGGTAAAGAGCAGTACTTC	CASSLGPQGKEQYF
.	many	TRBJ1-2	15	TRBV6-5	TGTGCCAGCAGTTACAATAGTAGAGCTAACTATGGCTACACCTTC	CASSYNSRANYGYTF
.	.	TRBJ1-1	13	TRBV29-1	TGCAGCGTTGGACCTCGGACGGACACTGAAGCTTTCTTT	CSVGPRTDTEAFF
.	many	TRBJ2-2	14	TRBV5-1	TGCGCCAGCAGCTTGAATAGCGAGGCCGGGGAGCTGTTTTTT	CASSLNSEAGELFF
TRBD2	many	TRBJ2-3	18	TRBV13	TGTGCCAGCAGCCCTTCCTATCGGACTAGCGGGGTTACAGATACGCAGTATTTT	CASSPSYRTSGVTDTQYF
.	many	TRBJ2-3	14	TRBV5-1	TGCGCCAGCGGACTGCAGGGAGGCCCAGATACGCAGTATTTT	CASGLQGGPDTQYF
.	many	TRBJ2-6	14	TRBV27	TGTGCCAGCAGTTCACGACAGGGGGCCAACGTCCTGACTTTC	CASSSRQGANVLTF
.	many	TRBJ2-7	18	TRBV5-1	TGCGCCAGCAGCTTTCTTCCGGGATCAGGATCACAGCCCTACGAGCAGTACTTC	CASSFLPGSGSQPYEQYF
TRBD2	many	TRBJ2-5	16	TRBV25-1	TGTGCCAGCAGTGAAGGGACTAGCCCGGGTGGGGAGACCCAGTACTTC	CASSEGTSPGGETQYF
TRBD1	many	TRBJ2-7	14	TRBV20-1	TGCAGTGCTAGAGCGGGACAGGGAACCTACGAGCAGTACTTC	CSARAGQGTYEQYF
TRBD1	many	TRBJ1-1	18	TRBV7-2	TGTGCCAGCAGCTGGAGGATGGGACAGGGTCTGACGAACACTGAAGCTTTCTTT	CASSWRMGQGLTNTEAFF
TRBD1	many	TRBJ1-4	16	TRBV5-5	TGTGCCAGCAGCCCCCGAACAGGGGGCGGGAATGAAAAACTGTTTTTT	CASSPRTGGGNEKLFF
.	many	TRBJ2-5	14	TRBV5-1	TGCGCCAGCAGCTTTAAAGGGGTCGGGGAGACCCAGTACTTC	CASSFKGVGETQYF